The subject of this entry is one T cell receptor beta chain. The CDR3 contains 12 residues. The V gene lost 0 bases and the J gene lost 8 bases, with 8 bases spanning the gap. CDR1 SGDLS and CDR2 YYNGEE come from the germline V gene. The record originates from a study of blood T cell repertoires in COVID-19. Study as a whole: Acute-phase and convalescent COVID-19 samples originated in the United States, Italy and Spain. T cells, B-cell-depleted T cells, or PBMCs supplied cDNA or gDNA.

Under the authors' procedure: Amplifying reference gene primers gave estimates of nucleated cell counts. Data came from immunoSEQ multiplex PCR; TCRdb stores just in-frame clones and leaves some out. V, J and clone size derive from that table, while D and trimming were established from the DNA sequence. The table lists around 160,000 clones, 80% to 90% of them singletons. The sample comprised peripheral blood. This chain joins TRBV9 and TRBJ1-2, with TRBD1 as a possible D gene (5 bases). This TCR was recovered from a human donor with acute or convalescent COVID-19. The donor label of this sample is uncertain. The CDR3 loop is CASSVEGRGYTF. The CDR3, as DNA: TGTGCCAGCAGCGTAGAGGGGCGCGGCTACACCTTC. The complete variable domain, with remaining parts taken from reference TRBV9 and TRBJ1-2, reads DSGVTQTPKHLITATGQRVTLRCSPRSGDLSVYWYQQSLDQGLQFLIQYYNGEERAKGNILERFSAQQFPDLHSELNLSSLELGDSALYFCASSVEGRGYTFGSGTRLTVV.